The 30 T cell receptor beta chains in this list originate from one sample, sequenced in a study of T cells after yellow fever vaccination. TCRdb re-called the 5' RACE reads with MiXCR, one entry per CDR3 protein. Here the sample spans roughly 400,000 distinct CDR3 sequences, around 19% being singletons. The specimen comprised PBMCs, sampled before the yellow fever booster vaccination. Receptor source: a man between 18 and 29 years old who received the YFV17D yellow fever vaccine.

CDR3 nucleotide sequence: TGCAGCGTTGAAGGGGGACAGGGGGCCTGGAACACTGAAGCTTTCTTT. Translated: CSVEGGQGAWNTEAFF. The chain links TRBV29-1 to TRBJ1-1; 12 bases are a match to TRBD1. In germline, CDR1 is SQVTM, CDR2 ANQGSEA. The CDR3 contains 16 residues. Trimming took 1 base from V and 1 from J; bases not matched to a gene: 4.

In this sample, this clonotype turned up a few times. J is TRBJ2-1 and V is TRBV6-5; D possibly uses TRBD1 or TRBD2 (6 bases each). V lost 7 bases and J 10 bases, leaving 17 bases between the germline ends. The CDR3 is 13 residues long. Per germline, CDR1 MNHEY and CDR2 SVGAGI. The DNA for the CDR3 is TGTGCCAGCAACAGGGACTTCAGCGGCGAGCAGTTCTTC. Its protein is CASNRDFSGEQFF.

This chain connects TRBV15 to TRBJ2-1, with D unresolved. This CDR3 contains 15 residues. Germline values: CDR1 LNHNV, CDR2 YYDKDF (reference sequence). The V gene lost 0 bases and the J gene lost 6 bases, with 12 bases spanning the gap. The CDR3 DNA is TGTGCCACCAGCAGAGATGGCGACAAACGCAATGAGCAGTTCTTC. This codes for CATSRDGDKRNEQFF.

This clonotype was counted between two and nine times. The rearrangement joins TRBV7-3 to TRBJ1-1, with 7 bases identical to TRBD1. Per germline, CDR1 SGHTA and CDR2 FQGTGA. The CDR3 covers 14 residues. J was trimmed by 2 bases and V by 3 bases; bases with no gene match: 3. The CDR3 here is CASSFRGRNTEAFF. CDR3 bases: TGTGCCAGCAGCTTTAGGGGGCGAAACACTGAAGCTTTCTTT.

The chain couples TRBV5-1 to TRBJ1-2; possibly TRBD1 for D (5 bases). The length of the CDR3 is 12 residues. Germline V gene data show CDR1 as SGHRS and CDR2 as YFSETQ. The V end lost 4 bases, the J end lost 7 bases, and 11 bases lay between the germline ends. This chain's CDR3 is CASSGSRGGYTF. The CDR3 DNA is TGCGCCAGCAGCGGATCGAGGGGTGGCTACACCTTC.

The CDR3 sequence is CASSVTGGSTEAFF. CDR3 DNA: TGTGCCAGCAGCGTGACAGGGGGCTCTACTGAAGCTTTCTTT. J is TRBJ1-1 and V is TRBV9; TRBD1 matches 10 bases. The CDR3 totals 14 residues. CDR1 and CDR2 from the germline V gene are SGDLS and YYNGEE. The J segment lost 5 bases and the V segment lost 2 bases, leaving 3 bases of the junction unmatched.

V usage is TRBV12-3 or TRBV12-4 and J usage is TRBJ1-2, with D unresolved. Trimming left V 8 bases short and J 8 bases short, with 9 bases between. This CDR3 has 10 residues. The CDR3 DNA reads as TGTGCCAGCGGAGCTCGGGGCTACACCTTC. This codes for CASGARGYTF.

This rearrangement joins TRBV7-2 to TRBJ1-6; D remains ambiguous. This CDR3 spans 17 amino acids. Trimming shortened V by 1 base and J by 4 bases, and 14 bases separated the two germline ends. Germline values: CDR1 SGHTA, CDR2 FQGNSA. CDR3 protein: CASSLDWAVLYNSPLHF. In nucleotides, the CDR3 is TGTGCCAGCAGCTTAGACTGGGCCGTACTTTATAATTCACCCCTCCACTTT.

DNA of the CDR3: TGTGCCAGCAGCCGGGGGGAGAACAATGAGCAGTTCTTC. This translates into CASSRGENNEQFF. The chain joins TRBV3-1 to TRBJ2-1, with D possibly TRBD2 on 6 matching bases. This CDR3 spans 13 amino acids. CDR1 LGHDT and CDR2 YNNKEL come from the germline V gene (reference sequence). The germline V and J ends were trimmed by 4 bases and 5 bases, with 9 bases remaining between them.

The V and J genes are TRBV4-3 and TRBJ2-1; TRBD2 matches at 11 bases. CDR1 and CDR2 (germline): LGHNA, YSLEER. Losses at the gene ends were 3 bases for V and 5 bases for J; bases not matched to a gene: 6. CDR3 size: 16 residues. The CDR3 region is CASSHDTSGGHNEQFF. DNA of the CDR3: TGCGCCAGCAGCCACGACACTAGCGGGGGACACAATGAGCAGTTCTTC.

The V gene is TRBV4-2, the J gene TRBJ1-1, with TRBD1 identical over 9 bases. The V gene end was trimmed by 4 bases and the J gene end by 11 bases; junction bases not matched to a gene: 11. The germline CDR1 and CDR2 sequences are LGHNA and YNFKEQ. This CDR3 region has 14 residues. The CDR3 loop is CASSPGQGSNLAFF. The DNA for the CDR3 is TGTGCCAGCAGCCCGGGACAGGGTTCGAATTTGGCTTTCTTT.

This clonotype was detected a few times. This chain joins TRBV7-2 and TRBJ1-1, with D unresolved. The CDR3 contains 14 residues. Germline CDR1 is SGHTA and CDR2 is FQGNSA. V lost 0 bases, J lost 7 bases, and 12 bases lay in between. The CDR3, as DNA: TGTGCCAGCAGCTTAGCGCGGTCAGGAGTTGAAGCTTTCTTT. Translating it yields CASSLARSGVEAFF.

This clonotype was seen ten or more times. The CDR3 region is CASSLGGAVEQYV. The CDR3 DNA is TGTGCCAGCAGCCTCGGAGGGGCCGTCGAGCAGTACGTC. The chain combines TRBV6-2 or TRBV6-3 with TRBJ2-7; D might be TRBD2 (6 bases). Germline V gives CDR1 MNHEY, CDR2 SVGEGT. Trimming removed 6 bases from V and 6 bases from J, with 15 bases in between. This CDR3 is built from 13 residues.

The CDR3 sequence is CASSQGARDTDTQYF. In nucleotides, the CDR3 is TGCGCCAGCAGCCAGGGGGCCAGGGATACAGATACGCAGTATTTT. The chain employs TRBV4-1 and TRBJ2-3; tentatively, D is TRBD1 (6 bases). The CDR3 loop spans 15 amino acids. Trimming shortened V by 3 bases and J by 3 bases, and 13 bases separated the two germline ends. Germline V gene sequence: CDR1 MGHRA, CDR2 YSYEKL.

The chain combines TRBV7-2 with TRBJ2-7, with D possibly being TRBD1 (6 bases). Germline CDR1 SGHTA, CDR2 FQGNSA. The ends were cut back, 5 bases at V and 4 bases at J, with 15 bases in the middle. This CDR3 is 14 amino acids long. The CDR3 sequence: CASSPNSGVYEQYV. DNA for the CDR3: TGTGCCAGCAGCCCAAACTCAGGGGTTTACGAGCAGTACGTC.

The genes are TRBV7-9 and TRBJ1-2; a possible D gene is TRBD1 (5 bases). This CDR3 is built from 14 residues. From germline, CDR1 is SEHNR and CDR2 FQNEAQ (reference sequence). With 2 bases removed from V and 4 bases from J, the gap between germline ends came to 11 bases. CDR3 sequence: CASSLRGDGYGYTF. The CDR3 DNA is TGTGCCAGCAGCTTAAGAGGGGACGGCTATGGCTACACCTTC.

This clonotype was recorded many times. This rearrangement joins TRBV7-8 to TRBJ2-7; 8 bases map to TRBD1. After removal of 4 bases from V and 6 bases from J, the junction contained 8 bases not matched to a gene. This CDR3 is 14 amino acids long. The germline V gene encodes CDR1 SGHVS and CDR2 FQNEAQ. CDR3: CASSSQGAGSEQYF. The CDR3 bases are TGTGCCAGCAGCTCCCAGGGGGCGGGGTCCGAGCAGTACTTC.

Many counts were recorded for this clonotype. The chain is built from TRBV15 and TRBJ2-7; 7 positions agree with TRBD2. J gave up 4 bases and V 5 bases, and 5 bases lay outside the gene matches. This CDR3 contains 13 residues. Germline V lookup: CDR1 LNHNV, CDR2 YYDKDF (reference sequence). The CDR3 sequence is CATSLHGRYEQYV. In DNA, the CDR3 is TGTGCCACCAGCCTTCACGGGAGGTACGAGCAGTACGTC.

The chain combines TRBV12-3 or TRBV12-4 with TRBJ2-3; D is ambiguous. V lost 2 bases and J 4 bases, leaving 10 bases between the germline ends. This CDR3 is 14 amino acids long. The CDR3 is CASSLQAISDTQYF. The CDR3 region has the DNA TGTGCCAGCAGTTTACAGGCCATTTCAGATACGCAGTATTTT.

This chain links TRBV20-1 with TRBJ2-3; 8 bases line up with TRBD2. CDR1 is DFQATT and CDR2 is SNEGSKA in the germline V gene (reference sequence). The CDR3 consists of 15 residues. Trimming removed 5 bases from V and 2 bases from J; junction bases left unmatched: 9. The CDR3 sequence: CSAANSGGATDTQYF. The DNA for the CDR3 is TGCAGTGCTGCGAACTCGGGGGGGGCCACAGATACGCAGTATTTT.

V and J are TRBV7-8 and TRBJ2-3; D may correspond to TRBD1 or TRBD2 (5 bases each). This CDR3 is 16 amino acids long. Trimming took 4 bases from V and 3 from J, leaving 17 bases between them. Germline V lookup: CDR1 SGHVS, CDR2 FQNEAQ. The CDR3 here is CASSSAGTGRTDTQYF. The CDR3 DNA reads TGTGCCAGCAGCTCGGCCGGGACCGGGCGTACAGATACGCAGTATTTT.

The chain combines TRBV20-1 with TRBJ2-7; 9 nucleotides match TRBD1. This CDR3 has 14 amino acids. V was clipped by 3 bases and J by 2 bases; unmatched bases: 5. Looked up from germline, CDR1 is DFQATT and CDR2 is SNEGSKA (reference sequence). The CDR3 DNA reads TGCAGTGCTAGGGGGGACAGGGCCCCCTACGAGCAGTACGTC. Protein: CSARGDRAPYEQYV.

The rearrangement links TRBV28 to TRBJ1-4; possible D gene TRBD1, 5 bases. This CDR3 is built from 14 residues. The germline V gene encodes CDR1 MDHEN and CDR2 SYDVKM. Trimming cost V 5 bases and J 5 bases, with 12 bases left between them. DNA for the CDR3: TGTGCCAGCAGTCCGCAGGGTGGGAATGAAAAACTGTTTTTT. This translates into CASSPQGGNEKLFF.

This clonotype has a handful of counts. This chain joins TRBV4-1 and TRBJ1-1; D unresolved. Trimming stripped 4 bases from V and 0 bases from J, with 18 bases between. CDR3 length equals 17 residues. The germline CDR1 and CDR2 sequences are MGHRA and YSYEKL. The CDR3 bases are TGCGCCAGCAGCCTTTCCGGGGATAGCGGTGTGAACACTGAAGCTTTCTTT. This codes for CASSLSGDSGVNTEAFF.

V is TRBV5-1 and J is TRBJ2-3; 8 bases match TRBD2. CDR3 size: 16 residues. In germline, CDR1 is SGHRS, CDR2 YFSETQ. V shed 7 bases, J shed 2 bases, and the junction held 12 bases outside the gene matches. This CDR3 is CASGPLPGGATDTQYF. In DNA form, the CDR3 reads TGCGCCAGCGGACCTCTACCGGGGGGGGCCACAGATACGCAGTATTTT.

The chain carries TRBV12-3 or TRBV12-4 and TRBJ1-2; a possible D gene is TRBD1 (5 bases). Trimming shortened V by 1 base and J by 8 bases, and 14 bases separated the two germline ends. The CDR3 is 14 amino acids. CDR3 coding DNA: TGTGCCAGCAGTTTAGAGGGAAGAGGGGAAGGCTACACCTTC. Amino acid sequence: CASSLEGRGEGYTF.

The sample holds a few counts of this clonotype. The chain links TRBV5-6 to TRBJ1-1, with D tentatively TRBD1 (6 bases). Trimming pared 4 bases from V and 3 bases from J, leaving 13 bases between. The germline gives CDR1 SGHDT, CDR2 YYEEEE. This CDR3 comprises 14 residues. The CDR3 DNA reads as TGTGCCAGCAGCGTACAGGGATGGGACACTGAAGCTTTCTTT. This translates into CASSVQGWDTEAFF.

This clonotype was found a few times. V usage is TRBV5-1 and J usage is TRBJ2-5, with 11 bases that match TRBD2. The CDR3 loop spans 16 amino acids. The trim removed 4 bases at V and 2 bases at J, leaving 7 bases unmatched. CDR1 SGHRS and CDR2 YFSETQ come from the germline V gene. The DNA of the CDR3 is TGCGCCAGCAGCGAGGCTAGCGGGGGGCTACAAGAGACCCAGTACTTC. This sequence encodes CASSEASGGLQETQYF.

The sample holds a few counts of this clonotype. This rearrangement joins TRBV5-1 to TRBJ2-1; TRBD2 aligns across 10 bases. This CDR3 comprises 16 residues. Germline V lookup: CDR1 SGHRS, CDR2 YFSETQ. V lost 5 bases, J lost 8 bases, and 13 bases stayed unmatched. CDR3 sequence (DNA): TGCGCCAGCAGGAGACTAGCGGGCTTAAGGTCCGATGAGCAGTTCTTC. This codes for CASRRLAGLRSDEQFF.

This clonotype was seen only a few times. This chain joins TRBV6-1 and TRBJ2-7, with 11 bases aligning to TRBD1. The trim removed 7 bases at V and 4 bases at J, leaving 9 bases unmatched. CDR3 length: 15 amino acids. CDR1 MNHNS and CDR2 SASEGT come from the germline V gene. Here the CDR3 reads CASNFLGQGAYEQYF. DNA for the CDR3: TGTGCCAGCAATTTTCTCGGACAGGGGGCTTACGAGCAGTACTTC.